Listed here are 29 T cell receptor beta chains from one sample, sequenced in a study of cytomegalovirus exposure and HLA in healthy donors. The PCR made use of 60 Vbeta and 13 Jbeta primers. Sequenced by immunoSEQ multiplex PCR; TCRdb stores in-frame clones only, minus some. The sample has tens of thousands of clones, 78% seen once. Sequencing input: PBMCs. The origin of the receptors is a man aged 35-49 years in good health and CMV-seronegative.

V gene TRBV27 combines with J gene TRBJ1-2, with D hard to call. The germline gives CDR1 MNHEY, CDR2 SMNVEV (reference sequence). The CDR3 covers 15 residues. Trimming removed 5 bases at V and 4 bases at J, with 17 bases between. Here the CDR3 DNA reads TGTGCCAGCAGTCCCCGGACCATCGAGGGCTATGGCTACACCTTC. Translation gives CASSPRTIEGYGYTF.

This clone was seen only a few times. This chain connects TRBV5-6 to TRBJ1-2, with D possibly being TRBD1 (5 bases). The CDR3 contains 13 residues. In germline, CDR1 is SGHDT, CDR2 YYEEEE. V lost 2 bases and J lost 3, with 8 bases in between. Written as DNA, the CDR3 is TGTGCCAGCAGCTTACCGGGGGACTATGGCTACACCTTC. Translating it yields CASSLPGDYGYTF.

The chain joins TRBV28 to TRBJ2-1; 7 nucleotides agree with TRBD2. Germline-derived CDR1 and CDR2 are MDHEN and SYDVKM. CDR3 size: 16 residues. Trimming at V came to 6 bases and at J to 8 bases, leaving 16 bases not matched to a gene. The CDR3, as DNA: TGTGCCAGCAGCTCCGGGGGTGTGACTAGCCGCTATGAGCAGTTCTTC. It specifies CASSSGGVTSRYEQFF.

This clone was counted a few times. J is TRBJ2-1 and V is TRBV5-1; no clear D. V lost 4 bases and J lost 6, with 17 bases in between. In germline, CDR1 is SGHRS, CDR2 YFSETQ. The CDR3 spans 15 residues. The CDR3 DNA reads as TGCGCCAGCAGCCTGCCGCGGATCCAACTCAATGAGCAGTTCTTC. Translating it yields CASSLPRIQLNEQFF.

The chain joins TRBV5-6 to TRBJ2-3; TRBD2 might be the D (5 bases). The CDR3 consists of 15 residues. Germline assignment: CDR1 SGHDT and CDR2 YYEEEE. With 1 base removed from V and 4 bases from J, the gap between germline ends came to 13 bases. The CDR3 region has the DNA TGTGCCAGCAGCTTGTTTTCCCTGGAGGCAGATACGCAGTATTTT. Its protein product is CASSLFSLEADTQYF.

There are a few counts of this clone. V and J are TRBV28 and TRBJ2-5, with D possibly being TRBD1 (6 bases). Trimming left V 5 bases short and J 5 bases short, with 21 bases between. Germline V gene data show CDR1 as MDHEN and CDR2 as SYDVKM. The CDR3 covers 16 residues. Here the CDR3 reads CASSAAGASSRETQYF. CDR3 nucleotide sequence: TGTGCCAGCAGTGCCGCAGGGGCCTCCTCGAGGGAGACCCAGTACTTC.

J is TRBJ1-6 and V is TRBV10-1; 8 bases match TRBD1. There are 17 residues in the CDR3. Germline CDR1 WNHNN, CDR2 SYGVQD (reference sequence). The V and J ends lost 7 bases and 10 bases, in that order; junction bases with no gene match: 18. The CDR3 DNA reads as TGCGCCAGCACCAGAACCCGAGAGGACAGGGTCGCATCACCCCTCCACTTT. Protein sequence: CASTRTREDRVASPLHF.

This clone was observed a few times. The CDR3 DNA is TGTGCCAGCAGCCCCAGACTAGCGGTCTACGAGCAGTACTTC. Protein: CASSPRLAVYEQYF. The V call is TRBV9, the J call TRBJ2-7, with 9 positions matching TRBD2. Germline V gene data show CDR1 as SGDLS and CDR2 as YYNGEE. J lost 3 bases, V lost 4 bases, and 5 bases had no gene match. There are 14 residues in the CDR3.

The chain has TRBV28 and TRBJ2-6; D is perhaps TRBD1 (6 bases). CDR1 is MDHEN, CDR2 SYDVKM, per germline. The V end was cut by 5 bases, the J end by 2 bases, with 22 bases between. CDR3 length: 19 amino acids. The CDR3 DNA is TGTGCCAGCAGTACAGGGCCCTCCCCCTCCAACACTGGGGCCAACGTCCTGACTTTC. It encodes CASSTGPSPSNTGANVLTF. The entire variable domain, with the rest obtained from reference TRBV28 and TRBJ2-6, is as follows: DVKVTQSSRYLVKRTGEKVFLECVQDMDHENMFWYRQDPGLGLRLIYFSYDVKMKEKGDIPEGYSVSREKKERFSLILESASTNQTSMYLCASSTGPSPSNTGANVLTFGAGSRLTVL.

The chain carries TRBV11-2 and TRBJ2-2; tentative D call: TRBD2 (5 bases). V was shortened by 7 bases and J by 3 bases, with 18 bases between the two germline ends. CDR1 and CDR2 (germline): SGHAT, FQNNGV. The CDR3 consists of 16 residues. In DNA form, the CDR3 reads TGTGCCAGCACCACCCCAGAGCGGTACCACACCGGGGAGCTGTTTTTT. Protein product: CASTTPERYHTGELFF.

This clone was observed a handful of times. The chain joins TRBV5-4 to TRBJ1-1; TRBD1 matches 7 bases. CDR1 SGHNT and CDR2 YYREEE come from the germline V gene (reference sequence). This CDR3 has 16 amino acids. The V gene end was trimmed by 2 bases and the J gene end by 3 bases; junction bases not matched to a gene: 10. CDR3 sequence reads: CASSFGAGGRYTEAFF. CDR3 in DNA: TGTGCCAGCAGCTTTGGGGCAGGGGGGCGCTACACTGAAGCTTTCTTT. The whole variable domain, remainder taken from reference TRBV5-4 and TRBJ1-1, is ETGVTQSPTHLIKTRGQQVTLRCSSQSGHNTVSWYQQALGQGPQFIFQYYREEENGRGNFPPRFSGLQFPNYSSELNVNALELDDSALYLCASSFGAGGRYTEAFFGQGTRLTVV.

To note about this clone: Other DNA sequences within the sample encode an identical CDR3. The chain links TRBV29-1 to TRBJ2-3; D uncertain. Germline assignment: CDR1 SQVTM and CDR2 ANQGSEA. The CDR3 is 13 residues long. The CDR3 region is CSVAAASTDTQYF. The CDR3 coding sequence is TGCAGTGTCGCGGCCGCTAGCACAGATACGCAGTATTTT.

The rearrangement links TRBV5-1 to TRBJ2-7; D possibly corresponds to TRBD2 (5 bases). Trimming pared 0 bases from V and 3 bases from J, leaving 10 bases between. The CDR3 runs to 14 residues. Germline values: CDR1 SGHRS, CDR2 YFSETQ. The CDR3, as DNA: TGCGCCAGCAGCTTGGGAGAGGGTATCTACGAGCAGTACTTC. Protein sequence: CASSLGEGIYEQYF.

V gene TRBV5-1 combines with J gene TRBJ2-7; TRBD2 matches at 12 bases. The CDR3 contains 16 residues. Germline-derived CDR1 and CDR2 are SGHRS and YFSETQ. J lost 4 bases, V lost 4 bases, and 9 bases had no gene match. The CDR3 nucleotides read TGCGCCAGCAGCGGCGGGGGACTAGCGGGTGATTACGAGCAGTACTTC. Amino acid sequence: CASSGGGLAGDYEQYF.

The V call is TRBV6-6, the J call TRBJ2-7; 10 bases are shared with TRBD1. CDR1 and CDR2 from the germline V gene are MNHNY and SVGAGI (reference sequence). The J segment lost 5 bases and the V segment lost 5 bases, leaving 6 bases of the junction unmatched. The length of the CDR3 is 14 residues. CDR3 nucleotides: TGTGCCAGCAGTAACGACAGGGGGCAAGACGAGCAGTACTTC. Amino acids: CASSNDRGQDEQYF.

DNA of the CDR3: TGTGCCAGCAGTGCCCGTCTCTCGTCTAATGAAAAACTGTTTTTT. Translation gives CASSARLSSNEKLFF. V is TRBV25-1 and J is TRBJ1-4; D call uncertain. V was shortened by 4 bases and J by 3 bases, with 12 bases between the two germline ends. The CDR3 is 15 residues long. Germline assignment: CDR1 MGHDK and CDR2 SYGVNS.

V gene TRBV19 combines with J gene TRBJ1-4; TRBD1 matches at 11 bases. CDR1 is LNHDA and CDR2 is SQIVND in the germline V gene (reference sequence). The CDR3 runs to 14 residues. The ends lost 6 bases at V and 8 bases at J; junction bases unmatched: 5. The CDR3 DNA reads TGTGCCAGTAGCACGGGACAGGGGGGAGAAAAACTGTTTTTT. This encodes CASSTGQGGEKLFF.

V and J are TRBV11-3 and TRBJ2-7; 13 nucleotides align to TRBD2. Germline V gene sequence: CDR1 SGHNT, CDR2 YENEEA. With 5 bases clipped from V and 3 bases from J, the junction kept 4 bases outside the gene matches. The CDR3 consists of 15 residues. The CDR3 is CASSPGLAGHYEQYF. The CDR3 nucleotides read TGTGCCAGCAGCCCGGGACTAGCGGGGCACTACGAGCAGTACTTC.

A few counts support this clone. The chain links TRBV5-1 to TRBJ1-4; no reliable D call. This CDR3 comprises 14 residues. The V end lost 0 bases, the J end lost 8 bases, and 11 bases lay between the germline ends. From germline, CDR1 is SGHRS and CDR2 YFSETQ. The CDR3 DNA follows: TGCGCCAGCAGCTTGGGTCAGAAATTGGAAAAACTGTTTTTT. Translated: CASSLGQKLEKLFF.

This chain connects TRBV10-1 to TRBJ2-3; a possible D gene is TRBD2 (5 bases). V lost 0 bases to trimming and J lost 0 bases, with 19 bases between them. The CDR3 covers 19 residues. Germline CDR1 WNHNN, CDR2 SYGVQD (reference sequence). DNA of the CDR3: TGCGCCAGCAGTGAGTCGGTAGCGCCCTCCTCTCCTAGCACAGATACGCAGTATTTT. Its protein is CASSESVAPSSPSTDTQYF.

This sequence joins TRBV6-4 and TRBJ1-1; tentative D call: TRBD1 (5 bases). The germline CDR1 and CDR2 sequences are MRHNA and SNTAGT. The V gene lost 0 bases and the J gene lost 3 bases, with 11 bases spanning the gap. There are 15 residues in the CDR3. This chain's CDR3 is CASSDSGRAYTEAFF. The CDR3 DNA reads TGTGCCAGCAGTGACTCGGGCAGGGCGTACACTGAAGCTTTCTTT.

This chain links TRBV2 with TRBJ2-7; D is uncertain. Germline V gives CDR1 SNHLY, CDR2 FYNNEI. The germline V and J ends were trimmed by 4 bases and 3 bases, with 13 bases remaining between them. This CDR3 is 14 amino acids long. In nucleotides, the CDR3 is TGTGCCAGCAGTGTCTTGAAGGCAGGCTACGAGCAGTACTTC. Its protein product is CASSVLKAGYEQYF. The whole variable domain, remainder taken from reference TRBV2 and TRBJ2-7, is EPEVTQTPSHQVTQMGQEVILRCVPISNHLYFYWYRQILGQKVEFLVSFYNNEISEKSEIFDDQFSVERPDGSNFTLKIRSTKLEDSAMYFCASSVLKAGYEQYFGPGTRLTVT.

This chain connects TRBV6-1 to TRBJ2-5; perhaps TRBD2 as D (6 bases). The germline CDR1 and CDR2 sequences are MNHNS and SASEGT. The ends were cut back, 5 bases at V and 4 bases at J, with 11 bases in the middle. The CDR3 extends over 13 amino acids. CDR3 region: CASSYEGGETQYF. As DNA, the CDR3 is TGTGCCAGCAGTTATGAGGGAGGAGAGACCCAGTACTTC.

As for this clone: A junction end diverges from the germline sequence, so it may reflect a read error. In the same sample, other DNA sequences code for this CDR3. The V and J genes are TRBV2 and TRBJ2-2; perhaps TRBD2 as D (7 bases). Germline values: CDR1 SNHLY, CDR2 FYNNEI. The CDR3 consists of 16 residues. Here the CDR3 reads CASSVGGGVGTGELFF. CDR3 bases: TGTGCCAGCAGTGTAGGGGGGGGAGTTGGGACCGGGGAACTGTTTTTT.

V and J are TRBV12-5 and TRBJ1-5; 7 bases align to TRBD1. Unmatched junction bases numbered 12, after V lost 7 bases and J lost 12 bases. CDR1 and CDR2 from the germline V gene are LGHNT and FRNRAP. This CDR3 region has 13 residues. The CDR3 bases are TGTGCTAGTGCCTCTCAAGGGGGCAGGAGCCAGCATTTT. The encoded protein is CASASQGGRSQHF.

V gene TRBV29-1 combines with J gene TRBJ2-3, with 14 bases that match TRBD2. CDR1 and CDR2 (germline): SQVTM, ANQGSEA. V trimming: 3 bases; J trimming: 3 bases; junction bases outside the gene matches: 2. The CDR3 totals 15 residues. CDR3 sequence reads: CSVDGTSGSTDTQYF. The CDR3, as DNA: TGCAGCGTTGACGGGACTAGCGGGAGTACAGATACGCAGTATTTT.

This chain connects TRBV4-1 to TRBJ1-1; tentative D call: TRBD1 (6 bases). CDR1 is MGHRA and CDR2 is YSYEKL in the germline V gene. The CDR3 has 15 amino acids. V lost 4 bases, J lost 0 bases, and 12 bases lay in between. CDR3 DNA sequence: TGCGCCAGCAGCCGGAACAGGGAAGTGAACACTGAAGCTTTCTTT. This translates into CASSRNREVNTEAFF.

The J gene is TRBJ2-1, the V gene TRBV10-3, with TRBD2 matching over 7 bases. Germline CDR1 is ENHRY and CDR2 is SYGVKD. The trim removed 8 bases at V and 8 bases at J, leaving 15 bases unmatched. This CDR3 spans 15 amino acids. CDR3 protein: CAIGPGQGGADEQFF. The DNA of the CDR3 is TGTGCCATCGGGCCCGGGCAGGGAGGGGCGGATGAGCAGTTCTTC.

The rearrangement uses TRBV18 and TRBJ2-1; tentatively, D is TRBD1 (6 bases). The germline gives CDR1 KGHSH, CDR2 LQKENI. The CDR3 loop spans 15 amino acids. The V gene lost 4 bases and the J gene lost 0 bases, with 10 bases spanning the gap. Written as DNA, the CDR3 is TGTGCCAGCTCACGGGACACTAGCTCCTACAATGAGCAGTTCTTC. Encoded protein: CASSRDTSSYNEQFF.